These 22 T cell receptor beta chains share one sample of origin, sequenced in a study of blood T cell repertoires in COVID-19. The protocol was immunoSEQ multiplex PCR, while the TCRdb copy is restricted to in-frame clones and leaves out a portion. The data hold about 270,000 clones, with roughly nine tenths observed a single time. Specimen: peripheral blood. These receptors were taken from a man aged 35-49 years with active or convalescent COVID-19.

The chain couples TRBV2 to TRBJ2-1, with 8 positions matching TRBD2. Germline V gene sequence: CDR1 SNHLY, CDR2 FYNNEI. V lost 7 bases and J lost 2; bases outside the gene matches: 4. The CDR3 is made up of 14 amino acids. CDR3 protein: CASKGAGAYNEQFF. CDR3 DNA: TGTGCCAGCAAGGGAGCGGGAGCCTACAATGAGCAGTTCTTC.

This clone came up a few times. The chain couples TRBV5-8 to TRBJ1-1; no clear D. The germline CDR1 and CDR2 sequences are SGHTS and YDEGEE. The CDR3 has 11 amino acids. Trimming removed 5 bases from V and 10 bases from J, with 12 bases in between. Here the CDR3 reads CASSSDIGAFF. The CDR3 region has the DNA TGTGCCAGCAGTTCTGACATTGGAGCTTTCTTT.

The V gene is TRBV7-9, the J gene TRBJ2-5, with D possibly being TRBD1 (6 bases). Trimming cost V 2 bases and J 3 bases, with 13 bases left between them. The V gene's germline CDR1 is SEHNR and CDR2 FQNEAQ (reference sequence). The CDR3 loop spans 15 amino acids. CDR3 in amino acids: CASSLRGTGKETQYF. The CDR3 nucleotides are TGTGCCAGCAGCTTAAGGGGGACGGGGAAAGAGACCCAGTACTTC.

The V and J genes are TRBV29-1 and TRBJ1-2; 9 nucleotides line up with TRBD1. J gave up 2 bases and V 5 bases, and 6 bases lay outside the gene matches. The germline gives CDR1 SQVTM, CDR2 ANQGSEA. This CDR3 is built from 14 residues. CDR3 DNA sequence: TGCAGCGTTCGGCCGGGACAGGGAAACTATGGCTACACCTTC. Translating gives CSVRPGQGNYGYTF.

The DNA for the CDR3 is TGTGCCAGCAGCACGCTTACTGGGGGCTATGGGGCCAACGTCCTGACTTTC. It codes for CASSTLTGGYGANVLTF. The rearrangement uses TRBV13 and TRBJ2-6; perhaps TRBD1 as D (6 bases). Looked up from germline, CDR1 is PRHDT and CDR2 is FYEKMQ (reference sequence). V lost 5 bases and J 3 bases, leaving 17 bases between the germline ends. This CDR3 region has 17 residues. The variable domain in full, with the rest retrieved from reference TRBV13 and TRBJ2-6, is AAGVIQSPRHLIKEKRETATLKCYPIPRHDTVYWYQQGPGQDPQFLISFYEKMQSDKGSIPDRFSAQQFSDYHSELNMSSLELGDSALYFCASSTLTGGYGANVLTFGAGSRLTVL.

The V and J genes are TRBV7-3 and TRBJ2-3, with a tentative D call TRBD2 (6 bases). Germline CDR1 and CDR2: SGHTA and FQGTGA. This CDR3 has 15 residues. V was cut by 4 bases and J by 1 base, with 12 bases left in between. The CDR3 coding sequence is TGTGCCAGCAGCTGGAAGGCTAGCGGCACAGATACGCAGTATTTT. It encodes CASSWKASGTDTQYF.

The chain uses TRBV29-1 and TRBJ2-3, with 9 bases fitting TRBD2. Germline lookup yields CDR1 SQVTM and CDR2 ANQGSEA. This CDR3 comprises 15 residues. V was pared by 7 bases and J by 4 bases, with 12 bases of the junction left unmatched. The CDR3 is CSGVTSGFGADTQYF. The CDR3 nucleotides are TGCAGCGGCGTGACTAGCGGCTTTGGCGCAGATACGCAGTATTTT.

This clone was counted once. V usage is TRBV4-1 and J usage is TRBJ2-1; 8 nucleotides line up with TRBD2. Trimming cost V 0 bases and J 7 bases; bases outside gene matches: 5. The CDR3 runs 15 residues. Germline-derived CDR1 and CDR2 are MGHRA and YSYEKL. CDR3 in amino acids: CASSQELAEGNEQFF. The CDR3 region has the DNA TGCGCCAGCAGCCAAGAACTAGCGGAGGGGAATGAGCAGTTCTTC.

CDR3 nucleotides: TGTGCCAGCAGGATAGGCGGGGGTTACACTGAAGCTTTCTTT. The encoded protein is CASRIGGGYTEAFF. The chain joins TRBV6-5 to TRBJ1-1; D may be TRBD1 (5 bases). CDR1 and CDR2 from the germline V gene are MNHEY and SVGAGI. This CDR3 has 14 amino acids. The ends were cut back, 6 bases at V and 3 bases at J, with 14 bases in the middle.

The V call is TRBV6-5, the J call TRBJ1-1, with a tentative D call TRBD1 (5 bases). This CDR3 is 13 amino acids long. Deletions cut 5 bases from V and 4 bases from J, with 11 bases between. Germline CDR1 and CDR2: MNHEY and SVGAGI. In DNA form, the CDR3 reads TGTGCCAGCAGTAAAAAGGGGCTCACTGAAGCTTTCTTT. It translates to CASSKKGLTEAFF.

The CDR3 protein is CASSEAAGLSSYNEQFF. DNA of the CDR3: TGTGCCAGCAGTGAAGCGGCGGGGCTTTCTTCCTACAATGAGCAGTTCTTC. The V and J genes are TRBV6-1 and TRBJ2-1; D perhaps matches TRBD2 (6 bases). Germline V lookup: CDR1 MNHNS, CDR2 SASEGT. Trimming stripped 0 bases from V and 1 base from J, with 13 bases between. This CDR3 has 17 residues.

The chain uses TRBV11-3 and TRBJ1-4, with a possible D match to TRBD1 (5 bases). Trimming stripped 3 bases from V and 8 bases from J, with 16 bases between. The CDR3 length is 15 residues. CDR1 and CDR2 from the germline V gene are SGHNT and YENEEA. This chain's CDR3 is CASSFRGVRGEKLFF. CDR3 DNA sequence: TGTGCCAGCAGCTTTCGGGGGGTGAGAGGGGAAAAACTGTTTTTT.

The sample holds one count of this clone. The chain links TRBV2 to TRBJ2-3; D may be TRBD2 (5 bases). The germline gives CDR1 SNHLY, CDR2 FYNNEI. This CDR3 spans 15 amino acids. V shed 4 bases and J shed 9 bases, with 20 bases lying between them. The CDR3 here is CASSVMATQRRTQYF. CDR3 sequence (DNA): TGTGCCAGCAGTGTAATGGCAACACAAAGGAGGACGCAGTATTTT.

The V call is TRBV24-1, the J call TRBJ2-3; 14 bases match TRBD2. The CDR3 consists of 20 residues. The J segment lost 13 bases and the V segment lost 2 bases, leaving 22 bases of the junction unmatched. From germline, CDR1 is KGHDR and CDR2 SFDVKD. The CDR3, as DNA: TGTGCCACCAGTGATTCAGCCGGGACTAGCGGGGGAGTTACACAGATACGGGAGTATTTT. Its translation: CATSDSAGTSGGVTQIREYF.

V usage is TRBV28 and J usage is TRBJ1-3; D unresolved. CDR3 size: 15 residues. In germline, CDR1 is MDHEN, CDR2 SYDVKM. Trimming removed 7 bases at V and 4 bases at J, with 17 bases between. CDR3 DNA: TGTGCCAGCATCCGCGGAGGAGTGATGGGAAACACCATATATTTT. Its translation: CASIRGGVMGNTIYF.

The chain combines TRBV11-3 with TRBJ2-1, with unresolved D. Trimming pared 2 bases from V and 0 bases from J, leaving 8 bases between. Per germline, CDR1 SGHNT and CDR2 YENEEA. This CDR3 is built from 15 residues. CDR3: CASSLLYSSYNEQFF. The DNA for the CDR3 is TGTGCCAGCAGCTTACTCTATAGCTCCTACAATGAGCAGTTCTTC. Full variable domain (remainder filled in from reference TRBV11-3 and TRBJ2-1): EAGVVQSPRYKIIEKKQPVAFWCNPISGHNTLYWYLQNLGQGPELLIRYENEEAVDDSQLPKDRFSAERLKGVDSTLKIQPAELGDSAVYLCASSLLYSSYNEQFFGPGTRLTVL.

As concerns this clone: Other DNA variants within this sample encode the same CDR3. This chain connects TRBV12-3 or TRBV12-4 to TRBJ1-5; D is uncertain. CDR3 length equals 11 residues. Trimming took 5 bases from V and 4 from J, leaving 3 bases between them. CDR3 sequence: CASSLNQPQHF. The CDR3 region has the DNA TGTGCCAGCAGTCTTAATCAGCCCCAGCATTTT.

The chain uses TRBV10-3 and TRBJ2-7; perhaps TRBD1 as D (6 bases). Germline-derived CDR1 and CDR2 are ENHRY and SYGVKD. V was shortened by 10 bases and J by 1 base, with 11 bases between the two germline ends. The CDR3 covers 12 residues. The CDR3 coding sequence is TGTGCCACCTTGGACAGTTCCTACGAGCAGTACTTC. Protein: CATLDSSYEQYF.

The chain couples TRBV19 to TRBJ2-7, with D hard to call. CDR3 size: 13 residues. Trimming pared 7 bases from V and 0 bases from J, leaving 10 bases between. The germline gives CDR1 LNHDA, CDR2 SQIVND (reference sequence). The CDR3 DNA reads as TGTGCCAGTAAAGACATCTCCTCCTACGAGCAGTACTTC. Residues: CASKDISSYEQYF.

The rearrangement joins TRBV5-1 to TRBJ1-1; TRBD1 aligns across 7 bases. CDR3 size: 12 residues. Germline values: CDR1 SGHRS, CDR2 YFSETQ. V trimming: 8 bases; J trimming: 1 base; junction bases outside the gene matches: 2. This CDR3 is CASGQANTEAFF. CDR3 in DNA: TGCGCCAGTGGACAGGCGAACACTGAAGCTTTCTTT.

This CDR3 is CASSPPLAGGGDTQYF. In DNA, the CDR3 is TGTGCCAGCAGCCCCCCGCTAGCGGGAGGCGGAGATACGCAGTATTTT. This chain joins TRBV3-1 (or the pseudogene TRBV3-2) and TRBJ2-3, with 11 bases that match TRBD2. CDR3 size: 16 residues. The ends lost 4 bases at V and 5 bases at J; junction bases unmatched: 8. Germline V gene data show CDR1 as LGHDT and CDR2 as YNNKEL (reference sequence).

The chain employs TRBV3-1 (or the pseudogene TRBV3-2) and TRBJ1-4; TRBD1 matches 9 bases. With 2 bases clipped from V and 7 bases from J, the junction kept 8 bases outside the gene matches. The CDR3 is 16 residues long. Germline V gene data show CDR1 as LGHDT and CDR2 as YNNKEL (reference sequence). The CDR3 loop is CASSQTGTGSGEKLFF. CDR3 bases: TGTGCCAGCAGCCAAACCGGGACAGGGTCGGGTGAAAAACTGTTTTTT.